The clone carrying this TCR beta chain was observed once. The data stem from a study of CD8 T cells in Susac syndrome. After extraction with the RNeasy kit, 0.5 to 1 ug of the RNA was reverse transcribed using random hexamers. With immunoSEQ multiplex PCR, TCR beta CDR3 was amplified across 54 Vbeta and 13 Jbeta. Using its own MiXCR run on the immunoSEQ multiplex PCR reads, TCRdb lists one record per CDR3 protein. Of about 200,000 distinct CDR3 sequences in the sample, 85% to 95% were seen once. V lost 8 bases to trimming and J lost 2 bases, with 14 bases between them. The length of the CDR3 is 14 residues. Looked up from germline, CDR1 is MDHEN and CDR2 is SYDVKM.

The origin of this receptor is a human donor with multiple sclerosis. The genes are TRBV28 and TRBJ2-3; D is ambiguous. Sequencing input: CD4+ T cells from PBMCs. The CDR3 spells CASLVDRNTDTQYF. For the CDR3, the DNA is TGTGCCAGCTTGGTCGACCGTAACACAGATACGCAGTATTTT.